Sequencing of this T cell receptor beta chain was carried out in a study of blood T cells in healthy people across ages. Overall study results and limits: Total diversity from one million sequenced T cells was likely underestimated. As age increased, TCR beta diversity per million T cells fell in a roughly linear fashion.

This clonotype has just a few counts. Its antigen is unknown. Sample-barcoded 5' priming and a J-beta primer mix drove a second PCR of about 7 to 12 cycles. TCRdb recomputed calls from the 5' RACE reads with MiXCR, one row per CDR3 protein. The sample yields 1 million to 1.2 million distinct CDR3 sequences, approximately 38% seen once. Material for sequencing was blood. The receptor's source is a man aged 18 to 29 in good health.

The CDR3 reads CASSQDQGTGPNYGYTF. DNA for the CDR3: TGTGCCAGCAGCCAAGATCAGGGGACAGGTCCTAACTATGGCTACACCTTC. J is TRBJ1-2 and V is TRBV3-1, with TRBD1 matching 8 bases. Germline V lookup: CDR1 LGHDT, CDR2 YNNKEL (reference sequence). The V segment lost 0 bases and the J segment 0 bases; nucleotides outside the gene matches: 6. This CDR3 has 17 amino acids.